A single sample is the source of the 8 T cell receptor beta chains below, sequenced in a study of cytomegalovirus exposure and HLA in healthy donors. 13 Jbeta primers and 60 Vbeta primers were used for the PCR. Only in-frame clones appear in the TCRdb table, and some are missing; sequencing was by immunoSEQ multiplex PCR. There are more than 100,000 clones in the sample; about 85% occur only once, and approximately 0.24% lies in the top ten. The sample taken for sequencing was PBMCs. The receptors were gathered from a man between 50 and 59 years old in good health and CMV-seronegative.

The rearrangement joins TRBV29-1 to TRBJ1-1; D is uncertain. V lost 3 bases, J lost 0 bases, and 11 bases lay in between. The CDR3 length is 14 residues. Per germline, CDR1 SQVTM and CDR2 ANQGSEA. The CDR3 protein is CSVEARSMNTEAFF. The CDR3 DNA sequence: TGCAGCGTTGAGGCCAGGTCGATGAACACTGAAGCTTTCTTT.

This chain links TRBV29-1 with TRBJ2-3; 8 bases are shared with TRBD1. CDR1 is SQVTM and CDR2 is ANQGSEA in the germline V gene. The CDR3 loop spans 12 amino acids. J was trimmed by 12 bases and V by 2 bases; bases with no gene match: 7. Written as DNA, the CDR3 is TGCAGCGTTGAATTGGACAGGGAGTCCCAGTATTTT. Encoded protein: CSVELDRESQYF.

The chain has TRBV6-5 and TRBJ1-3; possible D gene TRBD1, 6 bases. The CDR3 extends over 15 amino acids. Looked up from germline, CDR1 is MNHEY and CDR2 is SVGAGI. V was trimmed by 10 bases and J by 2 bases, leaving 18 bases between them. CDR3 DNA: TGTGCCACCTCTCCACAGGGTTTGCCTGGAAACACCATATATTTT. Translated, it gives CATSPQGLPGNTIYF.

This clone was seen a single time. The V call is TRBV7-2, the J call TRBJ2-3; the match to TRBD1 covers 7 bases. This CDR3 has 15 amino acids. Germline V gene sequence: CDR1 SGHTA, CDR2 FQGNSA. Germline trimming cut 4 bases from V and 2 bases from J; bases unmatched to any gene: 6. In DNA form, the CDR3 reads TGTGCCAGCAGCTCGGACAGGTCTGACACAGATACGCAGTATTTT. The encoded protein is CASSSDRSDTDTQYF.

This chain links TRBV6-1 with TRBJ2-5; no reliable D call. V was pared by 4 bases and J by 2 bases, with 17 bases between. The CDR3 covers 16 residues. From germline, CDR1 is MNHNS and CDR2 SASEGT. The CDR3 coding sequence is TGTGCCAGCAGTGGGCAACCCGGCAGGAATCAAGAGACCCAGTACTTC. Its protein product is CASSGQPGRNQETQYF.

The chain combines TRBV11-2 with TRBJ1-4; no clear D. V was cut by 6 bases and J by 7 bases, with 12 bases left in between. The CDR3 totals 13 residues. CDR1 SGHAT and CDR2 FQNNGV come from the germline V gene. CDR3 sequence reads: CASRSPGSEKLFF. The CDR3 DNA reads TGTGCCAGCAGATCCCCCGGGAGTGAAAAACTGTTTTTT.

V gene TRBV10-1 combines with J gene TRBJ1-1; TRBD1 might be the D (6 bases). Trimming cost V 8 bases and J 1 base, with 14 bases left between them. This CDR3 has 14 amino acids. Looked up from germline, CDR1 is WNHNN and CDR2 is SYGVQD (reference sequence). The CDR3 reads CASVVTGSNTEAFF. DNA for the CDR3: TGCGCCAGCGTAGTAACAGGGTCGAACACTGAAGCTTTCTTT.

V usage is TRBV2 and J usage is TRBJ1-5; possible D gene TRBD1, 6 bases. CDR3 size: 15 residues. V was clipped by 2 bases and J by 4 bases, with 12 bases between them. Germline-derived CDR1 and CDR2 are SNHLY and FYNNEI. The CDR3 protein is CASSERDQGNQPQHF. For the CDR3, the DNA is TGTGCCAGCAGTGAAAGGGACCAGGGGAATCAGCCCCAGCATTTT.